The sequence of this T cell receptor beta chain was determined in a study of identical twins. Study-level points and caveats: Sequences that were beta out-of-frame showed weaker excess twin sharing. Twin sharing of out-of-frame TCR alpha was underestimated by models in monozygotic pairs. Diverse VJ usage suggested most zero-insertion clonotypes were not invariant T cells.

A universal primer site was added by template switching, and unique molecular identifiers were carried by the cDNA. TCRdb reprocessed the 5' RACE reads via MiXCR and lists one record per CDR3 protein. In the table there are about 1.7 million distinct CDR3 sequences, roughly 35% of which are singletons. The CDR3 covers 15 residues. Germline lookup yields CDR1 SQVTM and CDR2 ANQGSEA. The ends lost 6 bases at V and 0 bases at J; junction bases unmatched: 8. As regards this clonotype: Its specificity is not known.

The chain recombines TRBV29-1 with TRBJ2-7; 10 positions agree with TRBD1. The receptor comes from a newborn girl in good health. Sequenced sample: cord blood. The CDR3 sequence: CSVTDRGTHSYEQYF. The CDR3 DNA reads TGCAGCGTCACGGACAGGGGGACCCACTCCTACGAGCAGTACTTC.